The present T cell receptor beta chain was sequenced within a study of T cell repertoires in aging, cancer and after chemotherapy. Study at large: Donors were grouped into six age bands spanning 30 or younger through 70 or older. Repeat sampling of healthy donors over several months to years showed clear clonal overlap. Some 10 million TCR reads were in the whole dataset.

This clonotype was seen more than once but under ten times. Multiplex touch-down PCR with TRB-A/B primers amplified rearranged V-D-J TRB sequences. TCRdb itself ran the multiplex PCR reads through MiXCR, one entry per CDR3 protein. This table holds over 8,500 distinct CDR3 sequences, roughly 40% found once. This CDR3 spans 15 amino acids. The germline gives CDR1 LGHNA, CDR2 YNFKEQ. V lost 1 base and J 4 bases, leaving 8 bases between the germline ends. The template was genomic DNA from peripheral blood, not RNA. Input material: blood. The V call is TRBV4-2, the J call TRBJ2-6; D not certain. The receptor was isolated from a human donor in good health. The CDR3 nucleotides are TGTGCCAGCAGCCAAGTACTCTCCGGGGCCAACGTCCTGACTTTC. Its translation is CASSQVLSGANVLTF.